This TCR beta chain was identified during a study of radiation and T cells in renal cell carcinoma. Study conclusions and caveats: In blood, top tumor clones expanded by 2 weeks, shrinking by 4.

This clone was observed a single time. Its antigen remains unidentified. Other nucleotide sequences from this sample produce the same CDR3. Time point: blood 4 weeks post-SBRT, at nephrectomy. As to treatment: 15 Gy SBRT to primary tumor, nephrectomy 4 weeks later. Data came from immunoSEQ multiplex PCR; TCRdb stores just in-frame clones and leaves some out. The sample has about 86,000 clones, over 80% seen once. The germline CDR1 and CDR2 sequences are MNHEY and SMNVEV (reference sequence). The CDR3 sequence is 14 residues long. V lost 2 bases and J 0 bases, leaving 7 bases between the germline ends. The sequences come from blood, collected from a patient whose treatment included radiotherapy and nephrectomy. This sequence joins TRBV27 and TRBJ1-1; D not resolved. The clonotype was recovered from a man aged 45 to 65 with renal cell carcinoma. CDR3 DNA sequence: TGTGCCAGCAGTTTAAACAGTATGAACACTGAAGCTTTCTTT. It translates to CASSLNSMNTEAFF.